The 24 T cell receptor beta chains in this list originate from one sample, sequenced in a study of shared clonotypes between healthy human individuals. Method: immunoSEQ multiplex PCR; TCRdb's copy keeps in-frame clones and lacks some. This table holds some 1 million clones, about three quarters found once. The sample was memory CD4+ T cells sorted from blood. Regarding subset: CD45RA-negative fraction. The source is a man between 18 and 35 years old in good health.

The CDR3 region is CASSSNVRDNEQFF. The CDR3 coding sequence is TGTGCCAGCAGCTCTAACGTCAGGGACAATGAGCAGTTCTTC. The chain recombines TRBV5-6 with TRBJ2-1; the D gene is possibly TRBD1 (5 bases). Germline lookup yields CDR1 SGHDT and CDR2 YYEEEE. The V and J ends lost 3 bases and 5 bases respectively, with 12 bases between them. The CDR3 spans 14 residues.

The chain is built from TRBV10-2 and TRBJ2-7, with D possibly matching TRBD2 (6 bases). Germline-derived CDR1 and CDR2 are WSHSY and SAAADI. The CDR3 length is 13 residues. Trimming removed 7 bases from V and 2 bases from J, with 12 bases in between. As DNA, the CDR3 is TGCGCCAGCATCGGAGGGGTGACCTACGAGCAGTACTTC. It yields the protein CASIGGVTYEQYF.

This clone was seen only a few times. The chain recombines TRBV30 with TRBJ1-4; 9 bases match TRBD1. In germline, CDR1 is GTSNPN, CDR2 SVGIG (reference sequence). The CDR3 is 15 residues long. V shed 1 base, J shed 5 bases, and the junction held 5 bases outside the gene matches. The CDR3 DNA reads TGTGCCTGGAGTGCCCAGACAGGGGGGAATGAAAAACTGTTTTTT. Translating gives CAWSAQTGGNEKLFF.

CDR3 sequence: CASSKGQGVSQYF. CDR3 coding DNA: TGCGCCAGCAGCAAGGGACAGGGAGTTTCGCAGTACTTC. The genes are TRBV10-2 and TRBJ2-7, with 9 bases matching TRBD1. Germline-derived CDR1 and CDR2 are WSHSY and SAAADI. V was pared by 6 bases and J by 9 bases, with 9 bases of the junction left unmatched. This CDR3 has 13 residues.

A single count supports this clone. The genes are TRBV19 and TRBJ1-5; tentatively, D is TRBD1 (6 bases). Germline V CDR1 and CDR2: LNHDA, SQIVND (reference sequence). Trimming removed 7 bases from V and 5 bases from J, with 18 bases in between. There are 15 residues in the CDR3. The CDR3: CASTLGGTPDQPQHF. CDR3 DNA sequence: TGTGCCAGTACCCTGGGGGGGACACCCGATCAGCCCCAGCATTTT.

The chain is built from TRBV9 and TRBJ1-1, with D possibly TRBD1 on 5 matching bases. The CDR3 runs 15 residues. Trimming took 3 bases from V and 7 from J, leaving 19 bases between them. Germline CDR1 and CDR2: SGDLS and YYNGEE. The chain's CDR3 is CASSAEWSGGDEAFF. DNA for the CDR3: TGTGCCAGCAGCGCAGAATGGAGCGGGGGAGATGAAGCTTTCTTT.

This clone was found a few times. The rearrangement joins TRBV4-3 to TRBJ2-2; the match to TRBD1 covers 9 bases. The CDR3 sequence is 18 residues long. Germline V gene data show CDR1 as LGHNA and CDR2 as YSLEER. Germline trimming cut 2 bases from V and 2 bases from J; bases unmatched to any gene: 9. The CDR3, as DNA: TGCGCCAGCAGCCAATCCACCGGGACAGGGACCAACACCGGGGAGCTGTTTTTT. Protein product: CASSQSTGTGTNTGELFF.

With respect to this clone: A clone one base away is much larger, so this may be a read error. This chain uses TRBV5-1 with TRBJ2-7; D uncertain. CDR3 size: 11 residues. The ends were cut back, 4 bases at V and 1 base at J, with 3 bases in the middle. CDR1 and CDR2 (germline): SGHRS, YFSETQ. CDR3: CASSRSYEQYF. The CDR3 nucleotides read TGCGCCAGCAGCCGATCCTACGAGCAGTACTTC.

This clone was seen only a few times. The J gene is TRBJ1-5, the V gene TRBV28, with a possible D match to TRBD1 (5 bases). Germline V gives CDR1 MDHEN, CDR2 SYDVKM. V lost 6 bases and J 2 bases, leaving 14 bases between the germline ends. The CDR3 length is 15 residues. The CDR3 region is CASSQGPKGNQPQHF. The CDR3 DNA reads as TGTGCCAGCAGCCAGGGACCGAAGGGCAATCAGCCCCAGCATTTT.

This rearrangement joins TRBV7-9 to TRBJ2-3, with 12 bases that match TRBD2. Germline lookup yields CDR1 SEHNR and CDR2 FQNEAQ (reference sequence). The CDR3 is 16 residues long. The junction had 1 base not matched to a gene; V was cut back by 3 bases and J by 0 bases. Written as DNA, the CDR3 is TGTGCCAGCAGCTTTGGGACTAGCGGGAGCACAGATACGCAGTATTTT. Amino acid sequence: CASSFGTSGSTDTQYF.

In its sample, this clone was seen once. The chain has TRBV30 and TRBJ1-5; D unresolved. This CDR3 comprises 13 residues. Trimming took off 1 base at V and 3 bases at J, with 7 bases between the two ends. Germline CDR1 GTSNPN, CDR2 SVGIG (reference sequence). CDR3 amino acids: CAWSEQVNQPQHF. Written as DNA, the CDR3 is TGTGCCTGGAGTGAACAAGTCAATCAGCCCCAGCATTTT.

V is TRBV5-1 and J is TRBJ2-3; D is ambiguous. This CDR3 is built from 14 residues. Germline V gene lookup returns CDR1 SGHRS and CDR2 YFSETQ. Trimming removed 0 bases at V and 5 bases at J, with 10 bases between. As DNA, the CDR3 is TGCGCCAGCAGCTTGGAGTATCAGGTAGATACGCAGTATTTT. Amino acid sequence: CASSLEYQVDTQYF.

Comment on this clone: Germline and junction disagree at one end, which may indicate a read error. The V gene is TRBV6-6, the J gene TRBJ2-5, with D perhaps matching TRBD1 or TRBD2 (5 bases each). The CDR3 length is 15 residues. Germline CDR1 is MNHNY and CDR2 is SVGAGI (reference sequence). The CDR3 sequence: CASSDSGAPQETQYF. CDR3 DNA: TGTGCCAGCAGTGACTCCGGGGCCCCACAAGAGACCCAGTACTTC.

The CDR3 coding sequence is TGCACCCTACAGGTTTTCTCTGGGGCCAACGTCCTGACTTTC. Translated: CTLQVFSGANVLTF. The chain employs TRBV29-1 and TRBJ2-6; D may be TRBD1 (5 bases). Germline lookup yields CDR1 SQVTM and CDR2 ANQGSEA. The CDR3 sequence is 14 residues long.

The chain is built from TRBV19 and TRBJ1-2; a weak D match, TRBD1 (5 bases). The V gene's germline CDR1 is LNHDA and CDR2 SQIVND (reference sequence). Trimming took off 9 bases at V and 6 bases at J, with 23 bases between the two ends. This CDR3 is built from 15 residues. CDR3 residues: CASRRPGLQAHGYTF. The CDR3 bases are TGTGCCAGCAGACGACCGGGACTCCAGGCCCATGGCTACACCTTC.

This clone was seen only a few times. The chain joins TRBV7-9 to TRBJ2-1; 10 bases are shared with TRBD2. Trimming removed 2 bases from V and 0 bases from J; junction bases left unmatched: 10. Germline assignment: CDR1 SEHNR and CDR2 FQNEAQ (reference sequence). CDR3 length: 19 amino acids. The CDR3 is CASSLKSGRAWSSYNEQFF. The CDR3, as DNA: TGTGCCAGCAGCTTAAAAAGCGGGAGGGCCTGGAGCTCCTACAATGAGCAGTTCTTC. Based on the CDR3 plus reference TRBV7-9 and TRBJ2-1, the full variable domain is DTGVSQNPRHKITKRGQNVTFRCDPISEHNRLYWYRQTLGQGPEFLTYFQNEAQLEKSRLLSDRFSAERPKGSFSTLEIQRTEQGDSAMYLCASSLKSGRAWSSYNEQFFGPGTRLTVL.

The J gene is TRBJ1-5, the V gene TRBV6-5; 8 bases line up with TRBD1. V lost 6 bases to trimming and J lost 2 bases; unmatched junction nucleotides: 0. This CDR3 comprises 13 residues. CDR1 is MNHEY, CDR2 SVGAGI, per germline. The CDR3: CASRDRGNQPQHF. Here the CDR3 DNA reads TGTGCCAGCAGGGACAGGGGCAATCAGCCCCAGCATTTT.

The chain employs TRBV28 and TRBJ2-3; D call uncertain. Per the germline V gene, CDR1 is MDHEN and CDR2 is SYDVKM. Trimming removed 6 bases at V and 0 bases at J, with 10 bases between. This CDR3 region has 14 residues. The CDR3 reads CASRSGRSTDTQYF. CDR3 in DNA: TGTGCCAGCAGATCCGGCAGAAGCACAGATACGCAGTATTTT.

The chain links TRBV9 to TRBJ2-7, with 7 positions matching TRBD2. V lost 2 bases to trimming and J lost 2 bases; unmatched junction nucleotides: 4. The CDR3 loop spans 14 amino acids. Germline CDR1 and CDR2: SGDLS and YYNGEE. The chain's CDR3 is CASSVTSDTYEQYF. CDR3 bases: TGTGCCAGCAGCGTCACTAGCGATACCTACGAGCAGTACTTC. Filled out from reference TRBV9 and TRBJ2-7, the complete variable domain reads DSGVTQTPKHLITATGQRVTLRCSPRSGDLSVYWYQQSLDQGLQFLIQYYNGEERAKGNILERFSAQQFPDLHSELNLSSLELGDSALYFCASSVTSDTYEQYFGPGTRLTVT.

This clone has only a few counts. This may stem from a read error, because a much larger clone lies one nucleotide away. The chain links TRBV7-9 to TRBJ1-4; no definite D call. Germline-derived CDR1 and CDR2 are SEHNR and FQNEAQ (reference sequence). Trimming took 0 bases from V and 6 from J, leaving 5 bases between them. This CDR3 region has 13 residues. In DNA, the CDR3 is TGTGCCAGCAGCTTAGCAGGGTATGAAAAACTGTTTTTT. This encodes CASSLAGYEKLFF.

CDR3 DNA: TGCGCCAGCACCATAACCCCGGGGGGTACTGAAGCTTTCTTT. Protein product: CASTITPGGTEAFF. This chain joins TRBV5-1 and TRBJ1-1; D possibly corresponds to TRBD1 (5 bases). This CDR3 has 14 amino acids. Trimming pared 6 bases from V and 5 bases from J, leaving 17 bases between. Germline V gene lookup returns CDR1 SGHRS and CDR2 YFSETQ.

V gene TRBV27 combines with J gene TRBJ1-5; 7 nucleotides match TRBD1. The CDR3 is 14 residues long. Germline CDR1 and CDR2: MNHEY and SMNVEV (reference sequence). The trim removed 10 bases at V and 2 bases at J, leaving 8 bases unmatched. CDR3 amino acids: CATASQGGNQPQHF. CDR3 coding DNA: TGTGCCACAGCTAGCCAGGGGGGCAATCAGCCCCAGCATTTT.

The chain recombines TRBV5-6 with TRBJ2-2, with D perhaps TRBD2 (5 bases). CDR3 size: 15 residues. V was cut by 0 bases and J by 1 base, with 7 bases left in between. Germline V gene data show CDR1 as SGHDT and CDR2 as YYEEEE. The CDR3 DNA follows: TGTGCCAGCAGCTTGGGGAGGAAGAACACCGGGGAGCTGTTTTTT. This gives the protein CASSLGRKNTGELFF.

This sequence joins TRBV15 and TRBJ2-3; 8 nucleotides line up with TRBD1. With 5 bases clipped from V and 2 bases from J, the junction kept 3 bases outside the gene matches. Per germline, CDR1 LNHNV and CDR2 YYDKDF (reference sequence). This CDR3 region has 14 residues. The CDR3 DNA reads TGTGCCACCAGCTTGGGACAGGACACAGATACGCAGTATTTT. Its translation: CATSLGQDTDTQYF.